This T cell receptor beta chain was sequenced for a study of T cell changes during pregnancy in multiple sclerosis. This table comes from immunoSEQ multiplex PCR, and its TCRdb copy is limited to in-frame clones, with some not included. The sample records 80,000 to 95,000 clones, 93% being singletons. The TCR comes from a female donor in good health, enrolled as a control in a pregnancy study. The input for sequencing was peripheral blood, taken in the third trimester of pregnancy.

CDR3 protein: CASGTALYNEQFF. CDR3 DNA: TGTGCCAGTGGGACAGCCCTCTACAATGAGCAGTTCTTC. V and J are TRBV6-5 and TRBJ2-1; 7 positions match TRBD1. Germline values: CDR1 MNHEY, CDR2 SVGAGI. This CDR3 contains 13 residues. With 9 bases clipped from V and 3 bases from J, the junction kept 5 bases outside the gene matches.